The present entry profiles one T cell receptor (beta chain) with its context. Its antigen is not identified. This specimen comes from a study of cytomegalovirus exposure and HLA in healthy donors. Overall study findings and caveats: Most likely, a cluster of highly shared sequence variants arose as a sequencing artifact. In a later analysis, TCR beta V- and J-gene trimming was associated with a missense DCLRE1C variant. DRB1 showed the most TCR associations and HLA-C the fewest in a later analysis, as rates varied by HLA locus.

In the PCR, 60 Vbeta and 13 Jbeta primers were used. Clones were read by immunoSEQ multiplex PCR, and TCRdb kept only the in-frame ones, dropping some. The data show some 150,000 clones, with about 80% seen just once and roughly 1.3% held by the top ten. Trimming at V came to 4 bases and at J to 0 bases, leaving 10 bases not matched to a gene. The CDR3 has 17 amino acids. Germline CDR1 is SEHNR and CDR2 is FQNEAQ (reference sequence). Sample: PBMCs. The origin of this receptor is a woman in her fifties or sixties in good health and CMV-seronegative. The gene calls are TRBV7-9 and TRBJ1-2, with 8 positions matching TRBD1. The chain's CDR3 is CASSYARQGMSNYGYTF. The CDR3 DNA is TGTGCCAGCAGCTATGCCCGACAGGGGATGTCTAACTATGGCTACACCTTC.